The source of this T cell receptor beta chain is a study of CD8+CD57+ T cells in acquired aplastic anemia. Study details: Each DNA sample taken from sorted CD4+ and CD8+ cells came to approximately 3.2 ug on average. Reads per healthy sample averaged about 9.8 million (CD4+) and 11.0 million (CD8+). Whole-study findings and limits: CD8+ Simpson's diversity in patients was not significantly different from that in controls. Patients and controls shared some 30 CD8+ CDR3 sequences.

The CDR3 has 13 residues. CDR1 and CDR2 from the germline V gene are SEHNR and FQNEAQ (reference sequence). The V end lost 5 bases, the J end lost 1 base, and 8 bases lay between the germline ends. Genomic DNA served as template for TCR beta VDJ and CDR3 profiling. TCRdb re-called the reads with MiXCR, one entry per CDR3 protein. The table includes 150,000 to 200,000 distinct CDR3 sequences, roughly 45% detected once. Of note for this clonotype: Its antigen is currently unknown.

Source material: sorted CD4+, CD8+, or CD8+CD57+ T cells (not recorded which) from PBMCs. The chain couples TRBV7-9 to TRBJ1-1; unclear D gene. This receptor was obtained from a human donor in good health. CDR3 coding DNA: TGTGCCAGCAGCGACCAAGAGAACACTGAAGCTTTCTTT. Its protein is CASSDQENTEAFF. Variable domain in full (rest from reference TRBV7-9 and TRBJ1-1): DTGVSQNPRHKITKRGQNVTFRCDPISEHNRLYWYRQTLGQGPEFLTYFQNEAQLEKSRLLSDRFSAERPKGSFSTLEIQRTEQGDSAMYLCASSDQENTEAFFGQGTRLTVV.